The clone carrying this T cell receptor (beta chain) was seen once. The antigen remains undetermined. Use of 60 Vbeta and 13 Jbeta primers characterized the PCR. Sequenced by immunoSEQ multiplex PCR; TCRdb stores in-frame clones only, minus some. The sample carries some 98,000 clones, 70% to 85% recorded once. The sample is drawn from a study of cytomegalovirus exposure and HLA in healthy donors. General study points: Some V segments could not be told apart, so they were left out, TRBV6-2 and TRBV6-3 among them. Association of a missense DCLRE1C variant with TCR beta V- and J-gene trimming was reported in a later analysis. Reports indicate that TCR beta sequences accurately predicted the HLA-A and HLA-B alleles of most subjects.

Germline V CDR1 and CDR2: MNHNS, SASEGT. The V and J ends lost 1 base and 4 bases respectively, with 16 bases between them. This CDR3 is 16 amino acids long. The chain carries TRBV6-1 and TRBJ1-2, with a tentative D call TRBD1 (6 bases). The clonotype comes from a human donor in good health. The sequenced material came from PBMCs. This CDR3 reads CASSEGPYGQFYGYTF. In nucleotides, the CDR3 is TGTGCCAGCAGTGAAGGTCCGTACGGACAGTTCTATGGCTACACCTTC.